The 22 T cell receptor beta chains listed next were all sequenced from one sample in a study of OX40 agonist ivuxolimab in advanced cancers. The assay was immunoSEQ multiplex PCR, and TCRdb's table has in-frame clones only and misses some. Here the sample spans about 32,000 clones, 88% being singletons. The starting material was CD4+ or CD8+ T cells sorted from blood, obtained in a trial of the OX40 agonist ivuxolimab. Receptors were obtained from an adult with an advanced solid tumor such as melanoma, head and neck, liver or kidney cancer.

The chain combines TRBV6-5 with TRBJ2-5; TRBD1 might be the D (8 bases). The J call may be faulty, since TRBJ2-7 better matches the DNA end. The length of the CDR3 is 15 residues. The germline gives CDR1 MNHEY, CDR2 SVGAGI. The CDR3, as DNA: TGTGCCAGCAGTAGGGGGGGGACAGGACCCTACGAGCAGTACTTC. Protein: CASSRGGTGPYEQYF.

The chain couples TRBV4-1 to TRBJ1-4; D call uncertain. CDR3 length equals 16 residues. Germline values: CDR1 MGHRA, CDR2 YSYEKL. With 4 bases removed from V and 2 bases from J, the gap between germline ends came to 14 bases. This CDR3 is CASSPLSTDTNEKLFF. The DNA for the CDR3 is TGCGCCAGCAGCCCCCTGTCTACGGATACTAATGAAAAACTGTTTTTT.

This clone was picked up one time. The rearrangement uses TRBV7-9 and TRBJ2-3; D gene ambiguous. Trimming left V 4 bases short and J 3 bases short, with 5 bases between. The CDR3 consists of 12 residues. CDR1 SEHNR and CDR2 FQNEAQ come from the germline V gene (reference sequence). The chain's CDR3 is CASSSATDTQYF. The CDR3 DNA reads TGTGCCAGCAGCTCGGCGACAGATACGCAGTATTTT.

V usage is TRBV7-2 and J usage is TRBJ2-2, with D perhaps matching TRBD1 (7 bases). The V end was cut by 4 bases, the J end by 0 bases, with 12 bases between. This CDR3 is 16 amino acids long. The germline V gene encodes CDR1 SGHTA and CDR2 FQGNSA. CDR3 nucleotides: TGTGCCAGCAGCTATTCAGGGGGGACGAACACCGGGGAGCTGTTTTTT. The encoded protein is CASSYSGGTNTGELFF.

The chain joins TRBV7-8 to TRBJ2-3; 7 bases match TRBD2. CDR1 and CDR2 from the germline V gene are SGHVS and FQNEAQ. The trim removed 6 bases at V and 1 base at J, leaving 7 bases unmatched. The CDR3 loop spans 15 amino acids. For the CDR3, the DNA is TGTGCCAGCAGGGAAAGCGGGACCCGCACAGATACGCAGTATTTT. This translates into CASRESGTRTDTQYF.

The rearrangement links TRBV4-3 to TRBJ1-4, with D possibly TRBD1 on 5 matching bases. CDR3 length: 17 amino acids. Trimming pared 0 bases from V and 5 bases from J, leaving 16 bases between. CDR1 and CDR2 (germline): LGHNA, YSLEER. CDR3 in amino acids: CASSQDKFGTGNEKLFF. Written as DNA, the CDR3 is TGCGCCAGCAGCCAAGATAAATTCGGGACCGGGAATGAAAAACTGTTTTTT.

CDR3 loop: CASSLVGGSYNEQFF. CDR3 DNA: TGTGCCAGCAGCTTAGTAGGGGGGTCCTACAATGAGCAGTTCTTC. This rearrangement joins TRBV7-8 to TRBJ2-1; D may correspond to TRBD1 or TRBD2 (6 bases each). Deletions cut 1 base from V and 1 base from J, with 8 bases between. Germline V gene sequence: CDR1 SGHVS, CDR2 FQNEAQ. This CDR3 comprises 15 residues.

CDR3 sequence reads: CASSLEGEQYF. CDR3 in DNA: TGTGCCAGCAGCTTAGAGGGGGAGCAGTACTTC. V and J are TRBV11-2 and TRBJ2-7; D is unresolved. The length of the CDR3 is 11 residues. Germline CDR1 SGHAT, CDR2 FQNNGV. The V end lost 0 bases, the J end lost 7 bases, and 4 bases lay between the germline ends.

This chain joins TRBV1 and TRBJ2-3; the DNA was not compared with TRBD2, the D call given in the table. TRBV1 is designated a pseudogene. The CDR3 extends over 15 amino acids. The CDR3 nucleotides are TGCACCAGCAGCCAACTAGCGGGGTGCAGAAATACGCAGTATTTT. This codes for CTSSQLAGCRNTQYF.

Here the CDR3 DNA reads TGTGCCAGCAGCTCCGGCCCCGGGGAGGGCACAGATACGCAGTATTTT. This translates into CASSSGPGEGTDTQYF. The chain joins TRBV11-2 to TRBJ2-3, with D possibly matching TRBD2 (6 bases). This CDR3 is built from 16 residues. Germline V gene sequence: CDR1 SGHAT, CDR2 FQNNGV. Trimming removed 4 bases from V and 1 base from J, with 15 bases in between.

CDR3: CASRDVTGAYEQYF. CDR3 nucleotide sequence: TGTGCCAGCAGGGATGTGACGGGGGCCTACGAGCAGTACTTC. The chain employs TRBV7-9 and TRBJ2-7; the D gene is possibly TRBD2 (6 bases). V was shortened by 6 bases and J by 2 bases, with 14 bases between the two germline ends. The CDR3 runs to 14 residues. In germline, CDR1 is SEHNR, CDR2 FQNEAQ (reference sequence).

The V call is TRBV4-3, the J call TRBJ2-3; D not resolved. CDR3 size: 16 residues. Trimming pared 4 bases from V and 0 bases from J, leaving 14 bases between. The V gene's germline CDR1 is LGHNA and CDR2 YSLEER. In DNA form, the CDR3 reads TGCGCCAGCAGCCCACAGAGCTCTTCTAGCACAGATACGCAGTATTTT. The encoded protein is CASSPQSSSSTDTQYF.

V gene TRBV29-1 combines with J gene TRBJ2-3; 10 bases align to TRBD2. Germline lookup yields CDR1 SQVTM and CDR2 ANQGSEA. There are 14 residues in the CDR3. With V trimmed by 7 bases and J by 2 bases, 6 bases remained unmatched. Here the CDR3 reads CSALAGALTDTQYF. The DNA for the CDR3 is TGCAGCGCCCTAGCGGGGGCCCTCACAGATACGCAGTATTTT.

This sequence joins TRBV19 and TRBJ2-7, with 8 bases aligning to TRBD1. The CDR3 runs 15 residues. Germline CDR1 is LNHDA and CDR2 is SQIVND (reference sequence). V gave up 3 bases and J gave up 0 bases; unmatched junction bases: 4. CDR3 sequence reads: CASSIGDRSSYEQYF. CDR3 coding DNA: TGTGCCAGTAGTATTGGGGACAGGAGCTCCTACGAGCAGTACTTC.

The chain combines TRBV28 with TRBJ2-3, with D tentatively TRBD1 (5 bases). The CDR3 consists of 14 residues. Germline loops: CDR1 MDHEN, CDR2 SYDVKM. V was trimmed by 3 bases and J by 3 bases, leaving 10 bases between them. CDR3 sequence (DNA): TGTGCCAGCAGTTTTCTCCAGGGTACAGATACGCAGTATTTT. Translated: CASSFLQGTDTQYF.

The CDR3 sequence is CSVGVADSYEQYF. Here the CDR3 DNA reads TGCAGCGTTGGGGTAGCGGATTCCTACGAGCAGTACTTC. V gene TRBV29-1 combines with J gene TRBJ2-7; D might be TRBD2 (6 bases). V gave up 4 bases and J gave up 1 base, with 11 bases separating them. CDR3 size: 13 residues. From germline, CDR1 is SQVTM and CDR2 ANQGSEA.

The rearrangement links TRBV7-9 to TRBJ2-3; perhaps TRBD1 as D (6 bases). Germline loops: CDR1 SEHNR, CDR2 FQNEAQ (reference sequence). Trimming took 1 base from V and 4 from J, leaving 9 bases between them. The CDR3 is made up of 14 amino acids. The CDR3 protein is CASSLVGAADTQYF. The CDR3 nucleotides read TGTGCCAGCAGCTTAGTGGGGGCTGCAGATACGCAGTATTTT.

The chain links TRBV11-3 to TRBJ2-1, with no clear D. This CDR3 has 14 residues. V lost 6 bases and J lost 4, with 13 bases in between. Germline V gives CDR1 SGHNT, CDR2 YENEEA. In DNA, the CDR3 is TGTGCCAGCAGTCACCCGGGCGGTTACAATGAGCAGTTCTTC. This codes for CASSHPGGYNEQFF.

This clone has a handful of counts. The chain recombines TRBV9 with TRBJ2-6; TRBD1 agrees at 9 bases. V lost 3 bases, J lost 0 bases, and 10 bases stayed unmatched. The CDR3 contains 19 residues. The germline V gene encodes CDR1 SGDLS and CDR2 YYNGEE. This chain's CDR3 is CASSAFLDRGVSGANVLTF. For the CDR3, the DNA is TGTGCCAGCAGCGCCTTTTTGGACAGGGGCGTCTCTGGGGCCAACGTCCTGACTTTC.

This clone was seen just once. The chain is built from TRBV9 and TRBJ2-2, with D unclear. The V end lost 2 bases, the J end lost 5 bases, and 10 bases lay between the germline ends. The germline V gene has CDR1 SGDLS and CDR2 YYNGEE. This CDR3 is built from 14 residues. The CDR3 region is CASSVSRFTGELFF. The DNA of the CDR3 is TGTGCCAGCAGCGTCAGCAGGTTTACCGGGGAGCTGTTTTTT.

J is TRBJ2-7 and V is TRBV4-3; D is undetermined. The germline V gene has CDR1 LGHNA and CDR2 YSLEER. V was clipped by 4 bases and J by 6 bases, with 13 bases between them. The CDR3 loop spans 13 amino acids. Written as DNA, the CDR3 is TGCGCCAGCAGCCTCCAGACCCCCTCCGAGCAGTACTTC. It encodes CASSLQTPSEQYF.

This clone was seen more than once but under ten times. The sample has other DNA sequences that encode this CDR3 too. The chain recombines TRBV19 with TRBJ2-1; 8 bases line up with TRBD2. The CDR3 sequence is 14 residues long. V lost 5 bases and J lost 3; bases outside the gene matches: 3. The V gene's germline CDR1 is LNHDA and CDR2 SQIVND (reference sequence). The CDR3 reads CASSPGGDYNEQFF. CDR3 coding DNA: TGTGCCAGTAGTCCGGGGGGGGACTACAATGAGCAGTTCTTC.